This is a list of T cell receptor beta chains from one sample in a study of T cell responses to AZD1222 COVID-19 vaccine. Using immunoSEQ multiplex PCR, the repertoire was profiled, and TCRdb retains in-frame clones only, with some absent. The sample lists 180,000 or so clones, roughly 92% occurring once. The sequencing used peripheral blood, collected 28 days after the second AZD1222 dose. The receptors were sampled from an adult who received the AZD1222 COVID-19 vaccine. CDR3s include the opening cysteine and the closing phenylalanine or tryptophan. Fields, in order: clone size, J gene, V gene, D gene, CDR3 DNA, CDR3 protein. D genes are given only for firm matches. Not all rows give a size; the values are once, few, many and, for expanded clones, a class.

size: many; J: TRBJ1-5; V: TRBV28; D: .; DNA: TGTGCCAGCGTTGCACTACGAGGTCCCCAGCATTTT; CDR3: CASVALRGPQHF
size: .; J: TRBJ1-3; V: TRBV6-5; D: .; DNA: TGTGCCAGCAGTTACTCACAGACTGGAAACACCATATATTTT; CDR3: CASSYSQTGNTIYF
size: .; J: TRBJ2-5; V: TRBV5-4; D: .; DNA: TGTGCCAGCAGCTTGGTTACTGAGGGGGAGACCCAGTACTTC; CDR3: CASSLVTEGETQYF
size: .; J: TRBJ1-1; V: TRBV21-1; D: .; DNA: TGTGCCAGCACCTCTAGGGACAGGGGTTACCACTTT; CDR3: CASTSRDRGYHF
size: .; J: TRBJ2-5; V: TRBV9; D: TRBD1; DNA: TGTGCCAGCAGCGTGGGGGACAGCAAAGAGACCCAGTACTTC; CDR3: CASSVGDSKETQYF
size: .; J: TRBJ2-2; V: TRBV2; D: TRBD2; DNA: TGTGCCAGCTCCGTCAGCGGGGGGGCCTCGCGAACCGGGGAGCTGTTTTTT; CDR3: CASSVSGGASRTGELFF
size: .; J: TRBJ2-7; V: TRBV5-4; D: .; DNA: TGTGCCAGCAGCACCGGGTCCTACGAGCAGTACTTC; CDR3: CASSTGSYEQYF
size: .; J: TRBJ1-6; V: TRBV12-3/TRBV12-4; D: TRBD1; DNA: TGTGCCAGCAGTTTTGGGACAGGGGACCTCCACTTT; CDR3: CASSFGTGDLHF
size: .; J: TRBJ2-5; V: TRBV5-5; D: .; DNA: TGTGCCAGCAGCCGGACAGTCGGGGAGACCCAGTACTTC; CDR3: CASSRTVGETQYF
size: .; J: TRBJ1-4; V: TRBV28; D: TRBD1; DNA: TGTGCCAGTCGGACAGGAGCTAATGAAAAACTGTTTTTT; CDR3: CASRTGANEKLFF
size: .; J: TRBJ1-6; V: TRBV5-8; D: .; DNA: TGTGCCAGCAGCTCCGGCGTGCAGGGCGCCTATAATTCACCCCTCCACTTT; CDR3: CASSSGVQGAYNSPLHF
size: .; J: TRBJ1-3; V: TRBV19; D: .; DNA: TGTGCCAGTAGTCGCAGCTTTACTGGAAACACCATATATTTT; CDR3: CASSRSFTGNTIYF
size: once; J: TRBJ2-7; V: TRBV5-4; D: .; DNA: TGTGCCAGCAGCTTGGCATCCCCCTCCTACGAGCAGTACTTC; CDR3: CASSLASPSYEQYF
size: .; J: TRBJ2-2; V: TRBV6-1; D: .; DNA: TGTGCCAGCAGTGAAATTCCTACATACACCGGGGAGCTGTTTTTT; CDR3: CASSEIPTYTGELFF
size: .; J: TRBJ2-3; V: TRBV6-2/TRBV6-3; D: TRBD2; DNA: TGTGCCAGCAGTTTACTAGCGGCGAGCACAGATACGCAGTATTTT; CDR3: CASSLLAASTDTQYF
size: .; J: TRBJ2-1; V: TRBV6-5; D: .; DNA: TGTGCCAGCAGTTCCCCGGACGGAGAGCAGTTCTTC; CDR3: CASSSPDGEQFF
size: .; J: TRBJ1-2; V: TRBV7-9; D: TRBD1; DNA: TGTGCCAGCAGCACGACAGCGAGGGACAGGGGGCCCGACTATGGCTACACCTTC; CDR3: CASSTTARDRGPDYGYTF
size: .; J: TRBJ1-1; V: TRBV23-1; D: .; DNA: TGCGCCAGCCGGAGGGGGGACACTGAAGCTTTCTTT; CDR3: CASRRGDTEAFF
size: .; J: TRBJ2-1; V: TRBV19; D: TRBD2; DNA: TGTGCCAGTAGTATAGAAGATAGCGGGGGGTGGAATGAGCAGTTCTTC; CDR3: CASSIEDSGGWNEQFF
size: .; J: TRBJ2-3; V: TRBV24-1; D: TRBD2; DNA: TGTGCCACCAGTGAGCCGACTAGCGGGGTTGCAGATACGCAGTATTTT; CDR3: CATSEPTSGVADTQYF